This TCR beta chain stems from a study of shared clonotypes between healthy human individuals. Study information: Every donor yielded three CD4 naive, three CD4 memory, two CD8 naive and one CD8 memory plate.

This was a deep-level run. Each replicate PCR on the sorted subsets used roughly 210 ng DNA (about 30,000 T cell genomes). Authors' processing steps: ImmunoSEQ output lacked quality scores and full-length reads, limiting matched filtering. Repertoires were generated with immunoSEQ multiplex PCR, while TCRdb's copy carries only in-frame clones and drops some. From that table come the V and J calls and clone size; the DNA was used to work out D and trimming. The sample lists over a million clones; roughly 96% were seen once. Looked up from germline, CDR1 is SGHNT and CDR2 is YYREEE (reference sequence). The CDR3 sequence is 15 residues long. With 3 bases clipped from V and 4 bases from J, the junction kept 6 bases outside the gene matches.

Sequenced sample: naive CD4+ T cells sorted from blood. The subset here: CD45RA+ positively selected. The V and J genes are TRBV5-4 and TRBJ2-2; 7 positions agree with TRBD2. The source is a man between 25 and 39 years old in good health. Here the CDR3 reads CASSSQLAFTGELFF. The CDR3 bases are TGTGCCAGCAGCTCGCAACTAGCGTTCACCGGGGAGCTGTTTTTT.